The T cell receptor (beta chain) described here comes from a study of Ad26.COV2.S vaccination and SARS-CoV-2 variants (TCRdb year 2021). Study-wide context: Vaccine-arm donors were drawn from COV1001, a multicentre, randomized, double-blind, placebo-controlled phase I-IIa trial of Ad26.COV2.S in healthy adults. Ad26.COV2.S was administered intramuscularly at a dose of 5x10^10 or 1x10^11 viral particles, either as one shot or as two shots given 56 days apart. The specificity and breadth of SARS-CoV-2-reactive T cell receptors after Ad26.COV2.S vaccination were assessed by TCRbeta repertoire sequencing. A total of about 30 samples were included in the TCR-sequenced set, comprising around 19 Ad26.COV2.S vaccine recipients, 5 placebo recipients and 8 SARS-CoV-2 convalescent individuals. Trial participants were randomized into five groups of five, in which low-dose or high-dose Ad26.COV2.S was given once or twice, or placebo was given on both occasions. Investigators remained blinded to trial group allocation during experiments and outcome assessment. Overall results and qualifications from the work: Compared with placebo recipients, Ad26.COV2.S recipients showed higher spike-specific TCR breadth (P = 0.0014). According to the authors, total T cell responses may have been underestimated by the TCR breadth and depth analyses. Comparing responses between vaccine doses or regimens was not something the study was powered to do. After vaccination, spike-specific CD8+ and CD4+ T cell responses were reported to show substantial breadth. Non-spike TCR breadth was comparable between vaccine and placebo recipients, consistent with the vaccine containing only spike.

Including the terminal cysteine and phenylalanine, the CDR3 comprises 14 residues. Left in the record is the CDR3 DNA by itself, 42 bases read in frame from the first base. At the junction V is shortened by 3 bases and J by 3 bases; bases outside the gene matches: 2. In the germline V gene, CDR1 corresponds to MNHEY and CDR2 to SVGAGI. The treatment or condition label, as the study defines it: roughly 18 received Ad26.COV2.S at low or high dose, single or two shots; 5 received placebo; per-sample allocation not given. Repertoires of vaccine and placebo recipients were sequenced from samples taken on day 63 after the first injection. Cohort 1b enrolled 25 to 30 adults aged 18-55 years at a single site in Boston, USA, between 29 July and 7 August 2020. Ad26.COV2.S consisted of a replication-incompetent adenovirus type 26 vector by which a prefusion-stabilized SARS-CoV-2 spike protein from the original Wuhan strain was expressed.

The immunoSEQ Assay was the method used to sequence TCRbeta CDR3 regions. After extraction, genomic DNA underwent amplification by bias-controlled multiplex PCR, followed by high-throughput sequencing. As for how the authors treated the data: To quantify the absolute abundance of every unique TCRbeta CDR3 region, sequences were collapsed and filtered. T cell fraction was estimated by normalization of TCRbeta template counts to usable DNA, with usable DNA being measured through amplification of reference genes present in all nucleated cells. Repertoire TCRs were annotated as SARS-CoV-2-specific by exact matching of V gene, CDR3 amino acid sequence and J gene to a known reactive TCR set. The reference SARS-CoV-2 TCR set came from MIRA and was filtered for enrichment in COVID-19-positive ImmuneCODE repertoires, removing public or cross-reactive TCRs. Using the MIRA antigens, annotated TCRs were further analysed by specific ORF or by position within an ORF. Breadth was defined as annotated unique rearrangements over total unique productive rearrangements; depth was the summed frequency of those rearrangements. Two-sided Wilcoxon rank-sum tests were applied when comparing TCR breadth between groups. This immuneACCESS table, as held by TCRdb, lists in-frame sequences with V and J called but not all clones. Of the missing ones, under half trace to an unresolved V gene in checked studies; the others have no known cause. The D gene and trimming were derived from the DNA, and the V and J assignments and clone size from that table. This sample is represented by 380,000 or so clones; 83% of them were singletons. The top ten clones comprise around 7% of the sample.

To note about this clone: The antigen it binds to is not known. Qualities for individual bases were not recorded, and no much larger clone is one base off.

This specimen was peripheral blood, taken in a trial of Ad26.COV2.S vaccine versus placebo. This receptor was taken from a person between 18 and 60 years old who received the Ad26.COV2.S COVID-19 vaccine or a placebo. The chain couples TRBV6-5 to TRBJ2-7; 10 junctional bases match TRBD2. The CDR3 reads CASSYLAGDYEQYF. The DNA sequence reads TGTGCCAGCAGTTATCTAGCGGGGGACTACGAGCAGTACTTC.